The source of this TCR beta chain is a study of Graves' ophthalmopathy and Graves' hyperthyroidism. Investigators amplified TCR beta CDR3 regions from RNA transcripts. Scientists carried out first-round RT-PCR using HTBI primers and then a second-round multiplex PCR. MiXCR was run by TCRdb on the multiplex PCR reads, yielding one entry per CDR3 protein. The data hold 240,000 or so distinct CDR3 sequences, with 45% observed a single time. The study's findings and limits: Blood samples also showed most expanded thyroid clonotypes exceeding 0.001 frequency.

Concerning this clonotype: Its antigen is undetermined.

Presentation of ophthalmopathy in the donors involved moderate-to-severe activity, CAS ≥3, NOSPECS ≥4 and a duration under 3 months. Orbital computed tomography, thyroid ultrasound, TRAb, serum thyroxine and clinical symptoms formed the basis of diagnosis. PBMCs were density-gradient isolated from approximately 9.8 ml fresh blood. Trimming removed 6 bases at V and 1 base at J, with 12 bases between. CDR3 length equals 14 residues. Germline CDR1 is SEHNR and CDR2 is FQNEAQ (reference sequence). The source of this sequence is an adult man with Graves' ophthalmopathy. The specimen was peripheral blood. This sequence joins TRBV7-9 and TRBJ1-1, with D unclear. CDR3 protein: CASSLTEKNTEAFF. In DNA, the CDR3 is TGTGCCAGCAGTCTAACAGAAAAGAACACTGAAGCTTTCTTT.